This T cell receptor (beta chain) was recovered during a study of cytomegalovirus exposure and HLA in healthy donors. General observations from the study: Some TCR beta chains (164 of them) were listed as cytomegalovirus-associated. Under in vitro conditions, three CMV-associated chains were confirmed as specific for CMV antigens.

About this clone: Its antigen is currently unknown.

Only in-frame clones appear in the TCRdb table, and some are missing; sequencing was by immunoSEQ multiplex PCR. Of over 150,000 clones in the sample, roughly 84% are singletons; the top ten hold 2.1%. From germline, CDR1 is SNHLY and CDR2 FYNNEI. Losses at the gene ends were 6 bases for V and 6 bases for J; bases not matched to a gene: 9. CDR3 size: 15 residues. The sequence was collected from a human donor in good health. Sequences were obtained from PBMCs. This chain connects TRBV2 to TRBJ2-7; TRBD2 agrees at 12 bases. CDR3 nucleotide sequence: TGTGCCAGCAGAGGACTAGCGGGGAAGCAGGGCGAGCAGTACTTC. It yields the protein CASRGLAGKQGEQYF.